One sample yielded the 31 T cell receptor beta chains listed below, sequenced in a study of T cell responses to AZD1222 COVID-19 vaccine. Here immunoSEQ multiplex PCR was the method, and the copy in TCRdb shows in-frame clones only, minus some. Counted here are 85,000 or so clones, approximately 86% occurring once; the ten biggest clones make up about 6%. Material: peripheral blood, obtained 28 days after the second AZD1222 dose. The receptors here all came from an adult who received the AZD1222 COVID-19 vaccine.

The chain uses TRBV7-2 and TRBJ2-1; D is unresolved. Trimming took off 2 bases at V and 4 bases at J, with 9 bases between the two ends. Germline V lookup: CDR1 SGHTA, CDR2 FQGNSA. The CDR3 totals 14 residues. DNA of the CDR3: TGTGCCAGCAGCTTACAGATATCATACAATGAGCAGTTCTTC. Its translation: CASSLQISYNEQFF.

The chain is built from TRBV30 and TRBJ2-7; D not resolved. Germline loops: CDR1 GTSNPN, CDR2 SVGIG (reference sequence). Trimming left V 2 bases short and J 0 bases short, with 2 bases between. The CDR3 loop spans 11 amino acids. In DNA, the CDR3 is TGTGCCTGGAGTCTCTCCTACGAGCAGTACTTC. Its translation: CAWSLSYEQYF.

This clone was seen more than once but under ten times. V usage is TRBV6-2 or TRBV6-3 and J usage is TRBJ2-1, with 7 bases lining up with TRBD2. J was trimmed by 14 bases and V by 2 bases; bases with no gene match: 3. CDR1 and CDR2 from the germline V gene are MNHEY and SVGEGT. The CDR3 has 11 amino acids. The CDR3 spells CASSYTGGKFF. DNA of the CDR3: TGTGCCAGCAGTTACACGGGAGGCAAGTTCTTC.

This chain connects TRBV27 to TRBJ2-2; 9 bases line up with TRBD1. The CDR3 loop spans 15 amino acids. J gave up 5 bases and V 5 bases, and 6 bases lay outside the gene matches. The germline V gene encodes CDR1 MNHEY and CDR2 SMNVEV (reference sequence). The CDR3 sequence is CASSPDRGYTGELFF. CDR3 DNA: TGTGCCAGCAGTCCCGACAGGGGGTATACCGGGGAGCTGTTTTTT.

The chain carries TRBV21-1 and TRBJ2-7; TRBD2, as called in the table, went unchecked against the DNA. TRBV21-1 is annotated as a pseudogene. The CDR3 is 18 residues long. CDR3 loop: CASSTRPTPGLGSYEQYF. The CDR3 DNA is TGTGCCAGCAGCACACGCCCGACTCCGGGACTAGGCTCCTACGAGCAGTACTTC.

The V gene is TRBV5-1, the J gene TRBJ2-7; D unclear. Trimming removed 3 bases from V and 5 bases from J, with 12 bases in between. Germline V gene data show CDR1 as SGHRS and CDR2 as YFSETQ. The CDR3 is made up of 13 amino acids. CDR3 region: CASSSQPLDEQYF. CDR3 DNA sequence: TGCGCCAGCAGCTCTCAGCCCTTGGACGAGCAGTACTTC.

The chain couples TRBV6-2 or TRBV6-3 to TRBJ1-2; perhaps TRBD1 as D (5 bases). Germline V lookup: CDR1 MNHEY, CDR2 SVGEGT. V shed 5 bases and J shed 5 bases, with 9 bases lying between them. The CDR3 is 12 amino acids. CDR3 residues: CASSQTVYGYTF. The CDR3 coding sequence is TGTGCCAGCAGTCAGACAGTTTATGGCTACACCTTC.

The rearrangement links TRBV6-5 to TRBJ2-3; TRBD1 matches at 10 bases. Germline trimming cut 8 bases from V and 2 bases from J; bases unmatched to any gene: 7. The CDR3 contains 15 residues. Per the germline V gene, CDR1 is MNHEY and CDR2 is SVGAGI. CDR3 in DNA: TGTGCCAGCCTAGGGACAGGGGAGGACACAGATACGCAGTATTTT. It specifies CASLGTGEDTDTQYF.

Concerning this clone itself: Additional DNA sequences in this sample encode the identical CDR3. The rearrangement joins TRBV7-3 to TRBJ2-1, with a possible D match to TRBD1 (6 bases). Trimming cost V 5 bases and J 5 bases, with 10 bases left between them. The CDR3 is 13 amino acids. Germline V lookup: CDR1 SGHTA, CDR2 FQGTGA. For the CDR3, the DNA is TGTGCCAGCAGCCGTGGACAGAACAATGAGCAGTTCTTC. Translated, it gives CASSRGQNNEQFF.

The chain has TRBV7-9 and TRBJ2-3; 9 nucleotides line up with TRBD2. The CDR3 sequence is 17 residues long. Germline-derived CDR1 and CDR2 are SEHNR and FQNEAQ (reference sequence). J lost 1 base, V lost 1 base, and 6 bases had no gene match. This CDR3 reads CASSLGGGALGTDTQYF. The CDR3 DNA reads as TGTGCCAGCAGCTTAGGCGGGGGGGCTCTGGGCACAGATACGCAGTATTTT.

The J gene is TRBJ2-1, the V gene TRBV27; TRBD2 aligns across 7 bases. Germline assignment: CDR1 MNHEY and CDR2 SMNVEV (reference sequence). The CDR3 covers 15 residues. V shed 10 bases and J 4 bases; nucleotides not matched to a gene: 13. CDR3 in amino acids: CATAAVAGSYNEQFF. CDR3 sequence (DNA): TGTGCCACCGCAGCAGTAGCGGGCTCATACAATGAGCAGTTCTTC.

This clone was seen a single time. The chain employs TRBV5-1 and TRBJ2-1; 10 bases are a match to TRBD1. Germline CDR1 and CDR2: SGHRS and YFSETQ. This CDR3 contains 16 residues. J lost 6 bases, V lost 6 bases, and 12 bases had no gene match. CDR3 sequence: CASMGDPGQGINEQFF. DNA of the CDR3: TGCGCCAGCATGGGGGATCCGGGACAGGGGATCAATGAGCAGTTCTTC.

V and J are TRBV19 and TRBJ1-2; 8 bases are a match to TRBD1. The V gene end was trimmed by 6 bases and the J gene end by 1 base; junction bases not matched to a gene: 4. The germline V gene encodes CDR1 LNHDA and CDR2 SQIVND (reference sequence). There are 14 residues in the CDR3. The CDR3 loop is CASSPDRGNYGYTF. In DNA, the CDR3 is TGTGCCAGTAGCCCAGACAGGGGTAACTATGGCTACACCTTC.

The chain is built from TRBV21-1 and TRBJ2-7; the listed D gene, TRBD1, was not tested against the DNA. TRBV21-1 is classified as a pseudogene. The CDR3 sequence is 15 residues long. CDR3 sequence: CASSLSGTGGGEQYF. The CDR3, as DNA: TGTGCCAGCAGCCTATCCGGGACAGGGGGTGGGGAGCAGTACTTC.

This chain connects TRBV6-4 to TRBJ2-7; D tentatively reads TRBD1 or TRBD2 (5 bases each). Germline V gene lookup returns CDR1 MRHNA and CDR2 SNTAGT. The V gene lost 8 bases and the J gene lost 0 bases, with 11 bases spanning the gap. This CDR3 has 13 amino acids. CDR3 sequence: CASPGPCSYEQYF. The CDR3, as DNA: TGTGCCAGCCCGGGACCGTGCTCCTACGAGCAGTACTTC.

This clone was detected once. J is TRBJ1-1 and V is TRBV6-5, with D hard to call. The CDR3 is 14 residues long. The V gene's germline CDR1 is MNHEY and CDR2 SVGAGI. Trimming removed 0 bases at V and 1 base at J, with 6 bases between. This CDR3 reads CASSYSTRNTEAFF. Here the CDR3 DNA reads TGTGCCAGCAGTTACTCGACCAGGAACACTGAAGCTTTCTTT.

In its sample, this clone was seen a few times. The gene calls are TRBV6-5 and TRBJ1-5; D possibly corresponds to TRBD1 (5 bases). The V gene's germline CDR1 is MNHEY and CDR2 SVGAGI. The V end lost 11 bases, the J end lost 5 bases, and 13 bases lay between the germline ends. CDR3 length: 12 amino acids. CDR3 protein: CAGRDGDQPQHF. CDR3 sequence (DNA): TGTGCCGGCCGGGACGGCGATCAGCCCCAGCATTTT.

The CDR3 nucleotides read TGTGCCAGCAGCCTGAAGCTCGGGAAAACGGGTAGCAATCAGCCCCAGCATTTT. Protein sequence: CASSLKLGKTGSNQPQHF. The rearrangement links TRBV21-1 to TRBJ1-5. TRBV21-1 is listed as a pseudogene. CDR3 size: 18 residues.

The rearrangement joins TRBV28 to TRBJ1-3; D remains unclear. Per germline, CDR1 MDHEN and CDR2 SYDVKM. CDR3 length: 16 residues. V dropped 1 base and J dropped 0 bases, with 10 bases sitting between them. The CDR3 loop is CASSLSGLTSGNTIYF. The CDR3 nucleotides read TGTGCCAGCAGTTTATCTGGGCTAACCTCTGGAAACACCATATATTTT.

This rearrangement joins TRBV10-3 to TRBJ1-2; 10 bases align to TRBD1. Trimming removed 0 bases from V and 6 bases from J; junction bases left unmatched: 4. CDR3 length: 15 amino acids. Germline values: CDR1 ENHRY, CDR2 SYGVKD. CDR3 DNA: TGTGCCATCAGTGAGTCGGGACAGGGGCCTCATGGCTACACCTTC. Amino acid sequence: CAISESGQGPHGYTF.

This clone was recorded once. The CDR3 DNA reads as TGTGCCAGCAGCGCGTGGACTGATGGGTCCAACGAGCAGTACTTC. Amino acid sequence: CASSAWTDGSNEQYF. This chain connects TRBV7-9 to TRBJ2-7; D perhaps matches TRBD2 (5 bases). Trimming removed 5 bases from V and 5 bases from J, with 19 bases in between. The germline CDR1 and CDR2 sequences are SEHNR and FQNEAQ (reference sequence). The CDR3 runs 15 residues.

The rearrangement joins TRBV5-1 to TRBJ1-6, with 12 bases that match TRBD1. Germline V gives CDR1 SGHRS, CDR2 YFSETQ. With 0 bases clipped from V and 6 bases from J, the junction kept 1 base outside the gene matches. The CDR3 is 16 residues long. CDR3: CASSLEGQGANSPLHF. The CDR3 region has the DNA TGCGCCAGCAGCTTGGAGGGACAGGGGGCTAATTCACCCCTCCACTTT. Full variable domain (remainder filled in from reference TRBV5-1 and TRBJ1-6): KAGVTQTPRYLIKTRGQQVTLSCSPISGHRSVSWYQQTPGQGLQFLFEYFSETQRNKGNFPGRFSGRQFSNSRSEMNVSTLELGDSALYLCASSLEGQGANSPLHFGNGTRLTVT.

This chain links TRBV27 with TRBJ1-5; maybe TRBD1 (5 bases). The CDR3 length is 13 residues. The germline V gene encodes CDR1 MNHEY and CDR2 SMNVEV (reference sequence). V lost 3 bases and J 3 bases, leaving 6 bases between the germline ends. The CDR3 protein is CASSFRANQPQHF. CDR3 coding DNA: TGTGCCAGCAGTTTCAGGGCCAATCAGCCCCAGCATTTT.

CDR3 amino acids: CASSPPGRGRFEAFF. CDR3 bases: TGTGCCAGCTCACCACCGGGCAGGGGGAGGTTTGAAGCTTTCTTT. J is TRBJ1-1 and V is TRBV18, with 7 bases lining up with TRBD1. This CDR3 comprises 15 residues. V lost 0 bases to trimming and J lost 7 bases; unmatched junction nucleotides: 8. Germline V gene lookup returns CDR1 KGHSH and CDR2 LQKENI.

The chain has TRBV5-1 and TRBJ1-1; no reliable D call. Germline loops: CDR1 SGHRS, CDR2 YFSETQ. The ends were cut back, 1 base at V and 1 base at J, with 17 bases in the middle. The length of the CDR3 is 17 residues. The CDR3 DNA reads as TGCGCCAGCAGCTTGTGGGCGACTGGTGCCCGGAACACTGAAGCTTTCTTT. Encoded protein: CASSLWATGARNTEAFF.

The chain joins TRBV9 to TRBJ2-2; D possibly corresponds to TRBD2 (5 bases). The V gene lost 1 base and the J gene lost 6 bases, with 7 bases spanning the gap. Germline CDR1 is SGDLS and CDR2 is YYNGEE. The CDR3 runs to 13 residues. CDR3 in amino acids: CASSVSAAGELFF. The CDR3 bases are TGTGCCAGCAGCGTATCAGCGGCCGGGGAGCTGTTTTTT.

V is TRBV28 and J is TRBJ2-3, with 7 nucleotides matching TRBD2. CDR3 size: 13 residues. J was trimmed by 5 bases and V by 4 bases; bases with no gene match: 3. The V gene's germline CDR1 is MDHEN and CDR2 SYDVKM. CDR3 bases: TGTGCCAGCAGTTCGTCTAGCGGAGATACGCAGTATTTT. The encoded protein is CASSSSSGDTQYF. Looking up the rest from reference TRBV28 and TRBJ2-3 gives the full variable domain: DVKVTQSSRYLVKRTGEKVFLECVQDMDHENMFWYRQDPGLGLRLIYFSYDVKMKEKGDIPEGYSVSREKKERFSLILESASTNQTSMYLCASSSSSGDTQYFGPGTRLTVL.

This chain connects TRBV7-2 to TRBJ2-2; 13 bases are shared with TRBD2. In germline, CDR1 is SGHTA, CDR2 FQGNSA. The length of the CDR3 is 14 residues. V trimming: 5 bases; J trimming: 10 bases; junction bases outside the gene matches: 4. CDR3 protein: CASSDTSGREELFF. The CDR3 DNA reads as TGTGCCAGCAGCGACACTAGCGGGAGGGAGGAGCTGTTTTTT.

V is TRBV2 and J is TRBJ2-3; possibly TRBD2 for D (5 bases). This CDR3 is built from 13 residues. Germline CDR1 and CDR2: SNHLY and FYNNEI. Trimming left V 1 base short and J 9 bases short, with 11 bases between. DNA for the CDR3: TGTGCCAGCAGTGAAGGGTCTAGCCAAACGCAGTATTTT. Amino acids: CASSEGSSQTQYF. The entire variable domain, with the rest obtained from reference TRBV2 and TRBJ2-3, is as follows: EPEVTQTPSHQVTQMGQEVILRCVPISNHLYFYWYRQILGQKVEFLVSFYNNEISEKSEIFDDQFSVERPDGSNFTLKIRSTKLEDSAMYFCASSEGSSQTQYFGPGTRLTVL.

This chain joins TRBV4-2 and TRBJ1-1, with 8 bases lining up with TRBD1. Per germline, CDR1 LGHNA and CDR2 YNFKEQ. Trimming removed 2 bases from V and 1 base from J; junction bases left unmatched: 3. The length of the CDR3 is 15 residues. CDR3 in amino acids: CASSQSDRENTEAFF. CDR3 nucleotides: TGTGCCAGCAGCCAATCGGACAGGGAGAACACTGAAGCTTTCTTT.

The chain recombines TRBV28 with TRBJ1-2, with a tentative D call TRBD1 (5 bases). CDR1 MDHEN and CDR2 SYDVKM come from the germline V gene. CDR3 length equals 14 residues. Between the trimmed V and J ends, which lost 6 bases and 9 bases, there was a span of 20 bases. CDR3 sequence reads: CASRHDSDSFRYTF. The CDR3 coding sequence is TGTGCCAGCAGGCATGACAGTGACTCTTTCCGCTACACCTTC.